Below, 29 T cell receptor beta chains from the same sample are listed, as sequenced in a study of tumor-infiltrating lymphocytes in primary liver carcinoma. Co-extraction of RNA and DNA was performed on about 20-33 mg of unsorted bulk tissue. A constant-region primer primed TCR beta cDNA synthesis from 450 to 550 ng of total RNA. Three nested multiplex PCR rounds, a slightly modified ARM-PCR method, built the TCR beta libraries. The first two PCR rounds used TRBV1-TRBV30 forward primers with a C-beta reverse primer, 10 cycles each. In TCRdb, the multiplex PCR reads were re-called with MiXCR into one record per CDR3 protein. There are 100,000 to 150,000 distinct CDR3 sequences in the sample; under 65% occur only once, and 7.5% to 9% lies in the top ten. The sample consisted of liver tumor tissue from sampling region 3. Subset of the sample: tumor region T3, left-lateral pole. Receptors originate from a woman aged 55 to 70 with primary liver carcinoma and hepatitis B virus infection.

The rearrangement uses TRBV11-2 and TRBJ2-5; no clear D gene. The CDR3 runs to 12 residues. Per germline, CDR1 SGHAT and CDR2 FQNNGV. V dropped 5 bases and J dropped 5 bases, with 9 bases sitting between them. The CDR3 bases are TGTGCCAGCAGCCAGACACTGGAGACCCAGTACTTC. Translating gives CASSQTLETQYF.

About this clonotype itself: An end of the junction differs from the germline gene, which may be a read error. The chain employs TRBV5-1 and TRBJ2-7; 8 bases align to TRBD1. The germline gives CDR1 SGHRS, CDR2 YFSETQ. There are 16 residues in the CDR3. Written as DNA, the CDR3 is TGCGCCAGCAGCTTGGATAGACAGGGGTTGGCCTACGAGCAGTGCTTC. The encoded protein is CASSLDRQGLAYEQCF.

Concerning this clonotype: The junction departs from the called germline gene at one end, perhaps through a read error. V and J are TRBV11-2 and TRBJ2-3, with D perhaps assigned TRBD1 or TRBD2 (5 bases each). Germline V gene sequence: CDR1 SGHAT, CDR2 FQNNGV. The CDR3 loop spans 12 amino acids. The CDR3 spells CTSRDQKNTQYF. The DNA of the CDR3 is TGTACCAGCAGGGACCAAAAAAATACGCAGTATTTC.

In regard to this clonotype: This may be a read error, as it is one base from a much larger clone. The genes are TRBV28 and TRBJ1-2; 7 positions match TRBD1. This CDR3 spans 12 amino acids. Germline V gene sequence: CDR1 MDHEN, CDR2 SYDVKM. CDR3 nucleotides: TGTACCAGCAGTTCAGGGGGTGTTGGCTACACCTTC. Its protein product is CTSSSGGVGYTF.

The chain links TRBV28 to TRBJ2-2; no firm D call. The CDR3 runs 15 residues. Germline V gene data show CDR1 as MDHEN and CDR2 as SYDVKM. Between the trimmed V and J ends, which lost 7 bases and 1 base, there was a span of 13 bases. CDR3 sequence reads: CASTSTGRNTGELFF. Written as DNA, the CDR3 is TGTGCCAGCACCTCGACCGGCCGGAACACCGGGGAGCTGTTTTTT.

On this clonotype: At one boundary the junction diverges from the germline segment, which might be a read error. The chain uses TRBV6-4 and TRBJ2-1; TRBD1 might be the D (5 bases). Germline lookup yields CDR1 MRHNA and CDR2 SNTAGT. This CDR3 has 14 amino acids. In DNA, the CDR3 is TGTGCCAACAGTGACACTGACAGATCCAATGAGCAGTTCTTC. Residues: CANSDTDRSNEQFF.

Remarks on this clonotype: One end of the junction is discordant with germline, which a read error may explain. This chain uses TRBV5-4 with TRBJ2-7, with 7 positions matching TRBD2. The length of the CDR3 is 14 residues. Germline V lookup: CDR1 SGHNT, CDR2 YYREEE (reference sequence). The CDR3 sequence is CACSRPGGTYEQYF. CDR3 nucleotides: TGTGCCTGCAGCCGGCCGGGGGGTACCTACGAGCAATACTTC.

The chain recombines TRBV11-2 with TRBJ2-3; TRBD2 might be the D (5 bases). Germline CDR1 reads SGHAT; CDR2 reads FQNNGV. The germline V and J ends were trimmed by 6 bases and 4 bases, with 17 bases remaining between them. The CDR3 totals 15 residues. CDR3 loop: CASRPGLASPDTQYF. The CDR3 DNA is TGTGCCAGCAGACCTGGATTAGCGAGCCCAGATACGCAGTATTTT.

This clonotype was detected ten times or more. This chain links TRBV28 with TRBJ1-4, with D uncertain. This CDR3 comprises 15 residues. Germline V gives CDR1 MDHEN, CDR2 SYDVKM. The V gene lost 7 bases and the J gene lost 4 bases, with 16 bases spanning the gap. Written as DNA, the CDR3 is TGTGCCAGCATTCCCACGGGATATTATAATGAAAAACTGTTTTTT. It is translated as CASIPTGYYNEKLFF.

This clonotype has a single count. The junction departs from the called germline gene at one end, perhaps through a read error. The rearrangement uses TRBV11-2 and TRBJ1-2; the D gene is possibly TRBD1 (6 bases). The CDR3 extends over 13 amino acids. From germline, CDR1 is SGHAT and CDR2 FQNNGV. In DNA form, the CDR3 reads TGTGCCAGCTGCCCGGACAGAATCTATGGCTACACATTT. Protein product: CASCPDRIYGYTF.

This clonotype was seen a single time. The junction departs from the called germline gene at one end, perhaps through a read error. This chain links TRBV29-1 with TRBJ2-1; TRBD1 or TRBD2 may be the D gene (5 bases each). This CDR3 is built from 13 residues. Per germline, CDR1 SQVTM and CDR2 ANQGSEA. The CDR3 sequence is CSVEEGYMGEQFF. The CDR3 DNA reads TGCAGCGTCGAAGAGGGGTACATGGGTGAGCAGTTCTTC.

This clonotype was seen many times. J is TRBJ2-5 and V is TRBV12-3 or TRBV12-4; no clear D gene. The CDR3 runs to 16 residues. V was clipped by 3 bases and J by 5 bases, with 19 bases between them. CDR3 amino acids: CASSFGSGHSTETQYF. The CDR3 DNA follows: TGTGCCAGCAGTTTTGGCTCCGGGCACTCGACCGAGACCCAGTACTTC.

A note on this clonotype: The germline gene is not matched at one end of the junction; a read error may be the cause. The chain employs TRBV11-3 and TRBJ2-3, with TRBD2 identical over 7 bases. Germline CDR1 and CDR2: SGHNT and YENEEA. The CDR3 length is 14 residues. The CDR3 here is CANSFRTSIDTQYF. As DNA, the CDR3 is TGTGCCAACAGCTTTCGGACTAGTATAGATACGCAGTATTTT.

Worth noting for this clonotype: A much larger clone is a single base away; this may be a read error. V gene TRBV10-3 combines with J gene TRBJ2-7; D is undetermined. Trimming took 4 bases from V and 2 from J, leaving 12 bases between them. The CDR3 contains 14 residues. Germline V lookup: CDR1 ENHRY, CDR2 SYGVKD. In DNA, the CDR3 is TGTGCCATCAGTGGGTCGACATTGGCCTACGAGCAGTACTTC. Amino acid sequence: CAISGSTLAYEQYF.

Concerning this clonotype: With a much larger clone just one base away, this may be a read error. V usage is TRBV30 and J usage is TRBJ2-5; D unclear. The length of the CDR3 is 11 residues. Germline CDR1 GTSNPN, CDR2 SVGIG (reference sequence). This CDR3 reads CARSPQETQYF. The CDR3 nucleotides read TGTGCCCGGAGTCCTCAAGAGACCCAGTACTTC.

This clonotype was seen ten or more times. J is TRBJ2-5 and V is TRBV11-2; D gene unclear. Germline V gene lookup returns CDR1 SGHAT and CDR2 FQNNGV. With 6 bases removed from V and 4 bases from J, the gap between germline ends came to 6 bases. CDR3 length: 11 residues. The CDR3 DNA is TGTGCCAGCAGGAATGCAGAGACCCAGTACTTC. Protein: CASRNAETQYF.

With respect to this clonotype: This clone may be a read error of a much larger clone one base away. The CDR3 sequence is CASRQEGTPKRDEKLFF. In nucleotides, the CDR3 is TGCGCCAGCAGACAAGAAGGGACACCAAAGAGGGATGAAAAACTGTTTTTT. The gene calls are TRBV4-1 and TRBJ1-4, with D tentatively TRBD1 (6 bases). CDR1 and CDR2 from the germline V gene are MGHRA and YSYEKL. CDR3 length: 17 amino acids.

This clonotype was detected once. One end of the junction does not line up with germline, which may come from a read error. This chain links TRBV11-2 with TRBJ2-1; no definite D call. This CDR3 is 14 amino acids long. CDR1 is SGHAT, CDR2 FQNNGV, per germline. This CDR3 reads CASSLVIAGNVQFF. Here the CDR3 DNA reads TGTGCCAGCAGCTTAGTCATAGCTGGCAATGTGCAGTTCTTC.

This clonotype was seen repeatedly, ten times or more. The chain links TRBV29-1 to TRBJ1-1; a possible D gene is TRBD1 (6 bases). The CDR3 is made up of 11 amino acids. Germline V gives CDR1 SQVTM, CDR2 ANQGSEA. Trimming stripped 6 bases from V and 4 bases from J, with 9 bases between. CDR3 in amino acids: CSVGGATEAFF. The CDR3 DNA follows: TGCAGCGTCGGGGGGGCCACTGAAGCTTTCTTT.

In its sample, this clonotype was seen a few times. The rearrangement joins TRBV24-1 to TRBJ2-3; tentatively, D is TRBD2 (7 bases). From germline, CDR1 is KGHDR and CDR2 SFDVKD. The CDR3 has 16 residues. V was trimmed by 3 bases and J by 0 bases, leaving 12 bases between them. The CDR3 spells CATSDRGGHSTDTQYF. As DNA, the CDR3 is TGTGCCACCAGTGATAGGGGGGGGCATAGCACAGATACGCAGTATTTT.

About this clonotype: This may be a read error, as it is one base from a much larger clone. The conserved phenylalanine or tryptophan is not found at the CDR3 terminus, so this likely reflects a read error. The gene calls are TRBV11-2 and TRBJ1-6; a weak D match, TRBD1 (6 bases). V lost 1 base to trimming and J lost 9 bases, with 10 bases between them. The CDR3 totals 14 residues. Germline V gene data show CDR1 as SGHAT and CDR2 as FQNNGV. CDR3 coding DNA: TGTGCCAGCAGCTTAGGACAGGCCTCTTCACCCCTCCACTAT. Translation gives CASSLGQASSPLHY.

Concerning this clonotype: The junction departs from germline at one end; a sequencing error may be responsible. The chain employs TRBV6-5 and TRBJ2-1, with TRBD2 matching 11 bases. Per the germline V gene, CDR1 is MNHEY and CDR2 is SVGAGI. The CDR3 spans 16 residues. This CDR3 is CASRGLAGPRRNVQFF. CDR3 nucleotides: TGTGCCAGCAGAGGACTAGCGGGTCCCAGACGTAATGTGCAGTTCTTC.

To note about this clonotype: Likely a read error: the CDR3 ends without its conserved phenylalanine or tryptophan. The CDR3 DNA reads as TGTGCCAGCAGCTCCCCCGGAGGCGTTCAGTTCCTA. Protein product: CASSSPGGVQFL. This sequence joins TRBV11-1 and TRBJ2-1; possibly TRBD2 for D (5 bases). The CDR3 extends over 12 amino acids. Germline loops: CDR1 SGHAT, CDR2 FQDESV (reference sequence). V lost 4 bases and J 13 bases, leaving 14 bases between the germline ends.

The table lists this clonotype with many counts. The chain combines TRBV28 with TRBJ2-2; a weak D match, TRBD1 (6 bases). CDR1 is MDHEN and CDR2 is SYDVKM in the germline V gene. The CDR3 spans 17 residues. V was trimmed by 4 bases and J by 8 bases, leaving 23 bases between them. The CDR3 spells CASSWVVGQSPTGELFF. CDR3 nucleotide sequence: TGTGCCAGCAGTTGGGTCGTCGGACAGAGCCCCACTGGGGAGCTGTTTTTT.

This clonotype was found once. The rearrangement uses TRBV20-1 and TRBJ2-5, with a tentative D call TRBD1 (8 bases). CDR1 is DFQATT and CDR2 is SNEGSKA in the germline V gene (reference sequence). V lost 7 bases and J 2 bases, leaving 20 bases between the germline ends. The CDR3 contains 15 residues. The CDR3 region has the DNA TGCAGTGTTAAGGACAGGGAGGGGGTTCAAGAGACCCAGTACTTC. Translated, it gives CSVKDREGVQETQYF.

The V gene is TRBV4-1, the J gene TRBJ2-1; the D gene could be TRBD1 or TRBD2 (6 bases each). The germline V gene has CDR1 MGHRA and CDR2 YSYEKL. CDR3 size: 15 residues. The ends were cut back, 1 base at V and 12 bases at J, with 19 bases in the middle. The CDR3 nucleotides are TGCGCCAGCAGCCAAGTTGGGGGGCTAGTTTTGGGGCAGTTCTTC. Protein: CASSQVGGLVLGQFF.

This clonotype was recorded only once. This rearrangement joins TRBV11-3 to TRBJ2-7; 7 bases fit TRBD2. There are 17 residues in the CDR3. V gave up 7 bases and J gave up 4 bases; unmatched junction bases: 19. Per the germline V gene, CDR1 is SGHNT and CDR2 is YENEEA. The CDR3 protein is CASNSPGLPEGRYEQYF. CDR3 nucleotides: TGTGCCAGCAACTCACCGGGACTACCGGAGGGCCGATACGAGCAGTACTTC.

This clonotype was counted only a few times. Possible read error: a much larger clone is one base away. V is TRBV6-5 and J is TRBJ2-2; D remains ambiguous. CDR3 length equals 14 residues. The germline gives CDR1 MNHEY, CDR2 SVGAGI. V lost 6 bases and J 6 bases, leaving 14 bases between the germline ends. CDR3 protein: CASSQRSDAGELFF. The DNA of the CDR3 is TGTGCCAGCAGCCAAAGGTCAGACGCCGGGGAGCTGTTTTTT.

In this sample, this clonotype turned up many times. This chain links TRBV5-1 with TRBJ2-1; 7 bases agree with TRBD1. Trimming at V came to 6 bases and at J to 1 base, leaving 10 bases not matched to a gene. This CDR3 has 16 residues. Germline V gene sequence: CDR1 SGHRS, CDR2 YFSETQ. The CDR3 region has the DNA TGCGCCAGCATCGGGACAGCCGCTAGGTCCTACAATGAGCAGTTCTTC. Its protein product is CASIGTAARSYNEQFF.